Detailed here is one T cell receptor beta chain. The sample holds many counts of this clonotype. The antigen it binds to is not known. Base qualities are not at hand, and no much larger clone is one base apart. The data stem from a study of identical twins (dated by TCRdb to the mid-2010s). About the full investigation: TCR alpha and beta repertoires from monozygotic twins, unrelated adults of various ages and cord blood were deep-sequenced to test whether fetal clonotypes persist. To rule out contamination, the twin experiments were replicated at different times with different library preparation protocols. On the study overall, not on this receptor specifically: Compared with coincidental sharing between unrelated individuals, out-of-frame TCR alpha sequences shared between twins had an excess of sequences with low generation probability. Excess twin sharing in beta out-of-frame sequences was weaker because fewer shared sequences lowered the signal-to-noise ratio. Recombination models systematically underestimated out-of-frame TCR alpha sharing in monozygotic twins but agreed with sharing between unrelated individuals. Invariant T cells such as MAIT and iNKT could partly confound zero-insertion analyses, although diverse VJ usage argued against such confounding for most clonotypes. Conclusions relied on cross-sectional statistical analysis, since the same donors could not be followed over many years. Abundant cord blood beta clonotypes had fewer insertions, young adult naive repertoires showed a similar but weaker trend, and memory repertoires showed no such trend.

The CDR3 holds 13 amino acids from the cysteine to the phenylalanine. Solely the CDR3 DNA is kept, with 39 bases framed from the first base. Deletion took 3 bases off V and 5 bases off J, with a span of 7 bases between the germline ends. CDR1 and CDR2, looked up from the germline V gene (reference sequence), are MNHEY and SMNVEV. Only healthy Caucasian donors were included. Three pairs of female monozygotic twins, all aged 18 to 29 years, made up the twin cohort. RNA for TCR libraries was isolated from peripheral blood mononuclear cells. Library preparation used 5' RACE. Sequencing used an Illumina HiSeq 2000. A universal primer binding site was introduced by template switching, and a unique molecular identifier was present in the final cDNA, enabling accurate counting of TCR cDNA molecules. First-strand cDNA for TCR alpha and beta chains was synthesized from specific primers in the conserved constant-segment region. To control for contamination, every cDNA library was double barcoded, receiving both a SMART-Mk sample barcode and Illumina barcodes. TruSeq adapter sequences along with Illumina sample barcodes were introduced in two successive PCR steps. The TCR alpha and beta cDNA libraries were sequenced on the Illumina HiSeq platform using custom primers. On the authors' methods: MiGEC processed the raw reads to extract unique molecular identifiers, while MiXCR was used to determine the CDR3 positions. For each individual, recombination models were inferred using an EM algorithm with the repgenHMM and IGoR tools. The analysis of shared clonotypes was done with the tcR package in R, with sharing normalized by the product of cloneset sizes. To study raw recombination free of thymic and clonal selection effects, out-of-frame nonproductive sequences were analyzed. TCRdb cleaned the public reads at Q25 with fastp, built clones with MiXCR and kept in-frame beta chains. A single entry per CDR3 protein holds the most common genes and DNA from its merged rows. These V and J calls originate from TCRdb's pipeline instead of the authors' own analysis. This sample holds a few hundred thousand distinct CDR3 sequences; around 9.6% were observed only once. The top ten clones comprise under 3.5% of the sample.

These data were also filed under a second study, of yellow fever vaccine responses in identical twins. The second study reports: According to the authors, in identical twins the way T cells responded to vaccination appeared partly convergent and partly personalized. Focusing on identical twins, the study followed the T cell clones that responded to the vaccine, and did so with precision.

The V gene is TRBV27 and the J gene is TRBJ2-2; the D segment cannot be called with confidence. The sequenced sample was PBMCs. The source is a woman aged 18 to 35 in good health. The nucleotides read TGTGCCAGCAGTTTGAGTAGAACCGGGGAGCTGTTTTTT. This gives the protein CASSLSRTGELFF.